This TCR beta chain was profiled in a study of blood T cells in healthy people across ages (dated by TCRdb to 2013 to 2016). Background on the whole study: Template switching captured roughly one uniquely barcoded TCR beta cDNA molecule per two T cells in model experiments. Using deep sequencing normalized with unique cDNA molecular identifiers, the study measured how TCR beta repertoire diversity changes with age. The donors were split into four age groups: young (average about 15 years), middle-aged (39), aged (around 67) and long-lived (about 82). To avoid experimental bias, donors of different ages were spread randomly across the sequencing lanes. Two additional independent replicas of 1 million unique cDNA reads from the same blood draw were analyzed for two donors (one aged 18 to 30 and one aged 80 or older).

Broad study findings and their caveats: As age increased, observed TCR beta diversity per million T cells dropped in a roughly linear way, and a significant reduction was already evident by age 40. Compared with the aged group, more naive CD4+ T cells, fewer expanded clones and increased TCR diversity were shown by the long-lived group, suggesting age selection. A strong correlation was found between observed TCR beta diversity and the percentage of naive T cells measured by flow cytometry. The CMV infection status of donors was not known, potentially confounding age-related changes in expanded clonotypes. Because profiling used bulk unsorted PBMCs, naive and antigen-experienced compartments could not be compared conclusively. Estimates of total diversity based on one million sequenced T cells were regarded as lower bounds and as underestimates.

The CDR3 starts with the cysteine, ends with the phenylalanine, and has 14 residues. The entry retains the CDR3 DNA only, 42 bases that are in frame from base 1. CDR1 and CDR2 are read off the germline V gene (reference sequence) as DFQATT and SNEGSKA. Systemically healthy Caucasian individuals from Russia, 35 to 40 in total and aged roughly 6 to 100 years, were included as donors. Each donor gave ten milliliters of peripheral blood, collected into EDTA-treated Vacutainer tubes. Ficoll-Paque density-gradient centrifugation was used to isolate PBMCs, with at least 6.5 million per sample. Trizol reagent was used to extract total RNA from PBMCs, with at least 6 micrograms per sample. Naive CD45RAhigh/CD27high T cell percentages were measured by flow cytometry on a PBMC aliquot from every donor. Points on this clonotype: Its cognate antigen has yet to be identified. One base away there is no much larger clone; base qualities are not given.

Library preparation was by 5' RACE. The instrument given in TCRdb is Illumina HiSeq 2500. The second PCR ran for roughly 6 to 11 cycles and used a J-beta primer mix along with a sample-barcoded 5' primer. Each TCR beta cDNA molecule received a unique molecular identifier from a template-switch 5' adaptor carrying 12 random nucleotides. At least 2.5 million CDR3-containing paired-end reads were obtained from each sample. All of the RNA was converted into first-strand cDNA using the Mint cDNA synthesis kit, with a TRBC-specific oligonucleotide serving as the primer. Following uracil-DNA glycosylase treatment, all cDNA underwent a first 18-cycle PCR with the universal primers M1SS and BC2_uni_R. For the original study's pipeline: Each sample was normalized by randomly selecting 1 million high-quality reads, each carrying a distinct molecular identifier. Reads with shared molecular identifiers were discarded instead of being binned into consensus sequences. MiTCR, run with a Q25 quality threshold and the strictest error-elimination algorithm, handled CDR3 identification, clonotype clustering and error correction. A nonparametric unseen species model with Euler transformation was used to estimate lower-bound total TCR beta diversity. The public reads were reanalyzed by TCRdb: fastp trimming at Q25, MiXCR alignment, in-frame beta chains only. For every CDR3 protein sequence, its rows merge into one entry that carries the most common genes and DNA. Here the V and J calls rest on TCRdb's processing, not on the authors' analysis. This sample comprises some 900,000 distinct CDR3 sequences, 25% to 35% of them detected only once. The ten largest clones add up to 15% to 20% of the sample.

What was sequenced was blood. The V and J segments used are TRBV20-1 and TRBJ2-4; a stretch of 10 junction bases matches TRBD1. The J call may be wrong; the DNA end is better matched by TRBJ2-7. The sequence was collected from a woman of 80 years or more in good health. The base sequence is TGCAGTTTAGGCCGACAGGGGGCAGCCTACGAGCAGTACTTC. Translated, this is CSLGRQGAAYEQYF.